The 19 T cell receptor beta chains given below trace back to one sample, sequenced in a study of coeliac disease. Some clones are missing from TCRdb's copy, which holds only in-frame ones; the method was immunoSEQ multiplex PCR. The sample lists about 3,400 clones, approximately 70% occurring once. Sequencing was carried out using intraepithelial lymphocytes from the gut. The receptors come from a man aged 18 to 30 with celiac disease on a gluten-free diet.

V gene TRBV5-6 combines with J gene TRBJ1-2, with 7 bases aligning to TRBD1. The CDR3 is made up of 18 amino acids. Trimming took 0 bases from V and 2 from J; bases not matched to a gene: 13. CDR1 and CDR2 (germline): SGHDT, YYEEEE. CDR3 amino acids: CASSLEGARLGPNYGYTF. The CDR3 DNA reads TGTGCCAGCAGCTTGGAGGGGGCCCGACTGGGCCCGAACTATGGCTACACCTTC.

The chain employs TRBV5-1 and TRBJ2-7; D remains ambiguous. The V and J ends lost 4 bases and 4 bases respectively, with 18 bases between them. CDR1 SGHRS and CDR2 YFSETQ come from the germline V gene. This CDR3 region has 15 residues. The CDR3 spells CASSPQPGCGYEQYF. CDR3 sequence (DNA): TGCGCCAGCAGCCCTCAACCAGGATGTGGGTACGAGCAGTACTTC.

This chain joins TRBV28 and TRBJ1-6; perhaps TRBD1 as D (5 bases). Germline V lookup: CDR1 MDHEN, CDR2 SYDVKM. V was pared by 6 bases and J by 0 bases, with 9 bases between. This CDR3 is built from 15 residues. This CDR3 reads CASRDTSSYNSPLHF. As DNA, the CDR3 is TGTGCCAGCAGGGACACCAGCTCCTATAATTCACCCCTCCACTTT.

The CDR3 DNA reads as TGTGCCAGCAGTGGTTGGGGGCTCGGCCCTGAAGCTTTCTTT. This gives the protein CASSGWGLGPEAFF. This chain joins TRBV6-1 and TRBJ1-1; maybe TRBD1 (6 bases). The CDR3 has 14 amino acids. Germline V gene lookup returns CDR1 MNHNS and CDR2 SASEGT. V was shortened by 4 bases and J by 6 bases, with 15 bases between the two germline ends.

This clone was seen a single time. CDR3 loop: CAWSFRENEKLFF. CDR3 coding DNA: TGTGCCTGGAGTTTTAGGGAGAATGAAAAACTGTTTTTT. The V call is TRBV30, the J call TRBJ1-4; unclear D gene. V lost 2 bases to trimming and J lost 5 bases, with 9 bases between them. The CDR3 has 13 residues. Germline values: CDR1 GTSNPN, CDR2 SVGIG (reference sequence).

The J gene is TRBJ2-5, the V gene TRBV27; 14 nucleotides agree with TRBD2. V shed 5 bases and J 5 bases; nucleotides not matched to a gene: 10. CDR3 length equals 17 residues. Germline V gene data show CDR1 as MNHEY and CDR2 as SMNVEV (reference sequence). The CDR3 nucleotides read TGTGCCAGCAGTCAAAGATGGACTAGCGGGGGGTTGGAGACCCAGTACTTC. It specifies CASSQRWTSGGLETQYF.

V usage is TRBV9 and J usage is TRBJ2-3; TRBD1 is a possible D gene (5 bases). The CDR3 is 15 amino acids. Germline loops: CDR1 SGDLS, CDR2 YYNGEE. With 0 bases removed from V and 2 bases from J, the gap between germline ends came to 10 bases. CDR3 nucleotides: TGTGCCAGCAGCGTAGCTGGGGCAGCCACAGATACGCAGTATTTT. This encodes CASSVAGAATDTQYF.

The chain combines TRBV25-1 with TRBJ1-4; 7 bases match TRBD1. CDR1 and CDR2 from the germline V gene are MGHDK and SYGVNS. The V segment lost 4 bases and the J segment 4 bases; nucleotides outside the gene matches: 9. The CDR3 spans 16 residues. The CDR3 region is CASSATTGTVNEKLFF. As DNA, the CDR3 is TGTGCCAGCAGTGCAACCACCGGGACAGTTAATGAAAAACTGTTTTTT.

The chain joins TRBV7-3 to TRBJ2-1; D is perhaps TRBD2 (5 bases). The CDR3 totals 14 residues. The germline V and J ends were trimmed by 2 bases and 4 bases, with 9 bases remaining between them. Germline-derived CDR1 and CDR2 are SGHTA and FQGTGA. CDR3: CASSLGGGYNEQFF. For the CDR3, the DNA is TGTGCCAGCAGCTTAGGAGGCGGGTACAATGAGCAGTTCTTC.

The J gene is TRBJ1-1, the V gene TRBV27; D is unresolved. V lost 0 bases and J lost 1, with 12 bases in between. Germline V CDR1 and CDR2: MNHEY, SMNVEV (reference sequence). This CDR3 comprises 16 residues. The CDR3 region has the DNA TGTGCCAGCAGTTTATCTTGGCAGCGTCAGAACACTGAAGCTTTCTTT. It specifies CASSLSWQRQNTEAFF.

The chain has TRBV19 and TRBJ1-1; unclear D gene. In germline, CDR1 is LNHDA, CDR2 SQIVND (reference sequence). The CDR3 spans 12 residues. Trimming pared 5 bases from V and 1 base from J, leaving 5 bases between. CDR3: CASSYRNTEAFF. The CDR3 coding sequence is TGTGCCAGTAGTTACAGGAACACTGAAGCTTTCTTT.

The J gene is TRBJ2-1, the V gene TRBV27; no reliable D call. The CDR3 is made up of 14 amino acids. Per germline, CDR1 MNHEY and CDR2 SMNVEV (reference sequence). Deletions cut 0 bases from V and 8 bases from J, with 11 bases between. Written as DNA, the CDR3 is TGTGCCAGCAGTTTATCGAATCAGGTAGATGAGCAGTTCTTC. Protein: CASSLSNQVDEQFF.

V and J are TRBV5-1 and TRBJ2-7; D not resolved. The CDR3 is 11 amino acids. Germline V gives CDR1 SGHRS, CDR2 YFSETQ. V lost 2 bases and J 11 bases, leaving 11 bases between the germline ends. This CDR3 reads CASSFSTEKYF. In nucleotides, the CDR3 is TGCGCCAGCAGCTTCTCAACAGAGAAGTACTTC.

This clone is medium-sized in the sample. The CDR3 here is CASSLGGASSSYEQYF. The DNA of the CDR3 is TGTGCCAGCAGCTTGGGCGGGGCTTCGAGCTCCTACGAGCAGTACTTC. The rearrangement joins TRBV5-4 to TRBJ2-7; possible D gene TRBD2, 6 bases. Trimming removed 0 bases at V and 0 bases at J, with 13 bases between. CDR3 length equals 16 residues. CDR1 and CDR2 from the germline V gene are SGHNT and YYREEE (reference sequence).

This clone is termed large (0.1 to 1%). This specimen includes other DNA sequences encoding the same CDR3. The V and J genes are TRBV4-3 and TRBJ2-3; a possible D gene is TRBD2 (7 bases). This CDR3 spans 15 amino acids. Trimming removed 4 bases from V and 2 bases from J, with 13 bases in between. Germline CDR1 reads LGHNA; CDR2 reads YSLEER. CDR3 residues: CASSPLGGLTDTQYF. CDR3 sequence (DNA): TGCGCCAGCAGCCCCTTGGGGGGGCTCACAGATACGCAGTATTTT.

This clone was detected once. CDR3: CASSFTEGGRRSYGYTF. The CDR3 nucleotides are TGTGCCAGCAGCTTTACCGAAGGGGGACGCAGGAGCTATGGCTACACCTTC. V is TRBV7-7 and J is TRBJ1-2, with D possibly TRBD1 on 6 matching bases. The length of the CDR3 is 17 residues. The germline V gene has CDR1 SSHAT and CDR2 FNYEAQ (reference sequence). V was trimmed by 3 bases and J by 4 bases, leaving 21 bases between them.

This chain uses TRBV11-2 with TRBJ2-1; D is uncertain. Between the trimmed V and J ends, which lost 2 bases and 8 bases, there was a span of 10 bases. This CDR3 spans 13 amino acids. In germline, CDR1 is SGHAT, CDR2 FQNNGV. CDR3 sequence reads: CASSLRSADEQFF. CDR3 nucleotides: TGTGCCAGCAGCTTACGGAGCGCCGATGAGCAGTTCTTC.

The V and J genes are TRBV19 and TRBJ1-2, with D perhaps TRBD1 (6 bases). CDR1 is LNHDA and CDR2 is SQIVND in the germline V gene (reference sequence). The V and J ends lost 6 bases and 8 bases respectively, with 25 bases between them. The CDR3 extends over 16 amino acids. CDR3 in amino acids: CASRLHEGQRGSGYTF. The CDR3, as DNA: TGTGCCAGTAGGTTGCATGAAGGACAGAGGGGAAGCGGCTACACCTTC.

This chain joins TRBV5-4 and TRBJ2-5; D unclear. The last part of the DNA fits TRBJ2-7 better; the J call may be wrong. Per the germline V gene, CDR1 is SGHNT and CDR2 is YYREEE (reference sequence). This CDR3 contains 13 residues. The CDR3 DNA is TGTGCCAGCAGCCCCCTCCCCAAATTCGAGCAGTACTTC. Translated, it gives CASSPLPKFEQYF.